The TCR beta chain under discussion was sequenced for a study of T cells after yellow fever vaccination. Background on the study: Fractions of limited cellularity were prepared by means of SMART-Seq v4 Ultra Low Input.

This CDR3 is 15 amino acids long. The trim removed 5 bases at V and 4 bases at J, leaving 8 bases unmatched. CDR1 and CDR2 (germline): LNHDA, SQIVND (reference sequence). Study-level results: Clonotypes appearing in both CD4 and CD8 compartments existed, and their share was small. Most clones from primary vaccination resurfaced after the booster (approximately 97% CD4, around 90% CD8).

This clonotype was counted between two and nine times. Its antigen remains unidentified. TCRdb called the 5' RACE reads again in MiXCR, with one record for every CDR3 protein. This sample has around 310,000 distinct CDR3 sequences, with roughly 8.7% found just once. V is TRBV19 and J is TRBJ2-1; 7 positions agree with TRBD2. The sequence was collected from a man between 18 and 29 years old who received the YFV17D yellow fever vaccine. This specimen was PBMCs, taken on the day of the first yellow fever vaccination. For the CDR3, the DNA is TGTGCCAGTAGTGGGTGGTCGGGAGGTTACAATGAGCAGTTCTTC. Translating it yields CASSGWSGGYNEQFF. Full variable domain (rest looked up from reference TRBV19 and TRBJ2-1): DGGITQSPKYLFRKEGQNVTLSCEQNLNHDAMYWYRQDPGQGLRLIYYSQIVNDFQKGDIAEGYSVSREKKESFPLTVTSAQKNPTAFYLCASSGWSGGYNEQFFGPGTRLTVL.